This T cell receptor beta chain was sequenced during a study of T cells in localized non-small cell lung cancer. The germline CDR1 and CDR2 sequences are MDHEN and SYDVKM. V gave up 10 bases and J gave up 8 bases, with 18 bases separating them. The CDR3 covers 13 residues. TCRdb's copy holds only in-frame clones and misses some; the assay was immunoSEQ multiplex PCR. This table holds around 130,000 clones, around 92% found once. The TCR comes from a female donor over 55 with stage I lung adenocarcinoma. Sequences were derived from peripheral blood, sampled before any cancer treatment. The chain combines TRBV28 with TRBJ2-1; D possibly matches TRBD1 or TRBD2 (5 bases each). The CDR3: CATSRVGVYEQFF. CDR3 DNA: TGTGCCACCTCCCGGGTGGGGGTCTATGAGCAGTTCTTC.